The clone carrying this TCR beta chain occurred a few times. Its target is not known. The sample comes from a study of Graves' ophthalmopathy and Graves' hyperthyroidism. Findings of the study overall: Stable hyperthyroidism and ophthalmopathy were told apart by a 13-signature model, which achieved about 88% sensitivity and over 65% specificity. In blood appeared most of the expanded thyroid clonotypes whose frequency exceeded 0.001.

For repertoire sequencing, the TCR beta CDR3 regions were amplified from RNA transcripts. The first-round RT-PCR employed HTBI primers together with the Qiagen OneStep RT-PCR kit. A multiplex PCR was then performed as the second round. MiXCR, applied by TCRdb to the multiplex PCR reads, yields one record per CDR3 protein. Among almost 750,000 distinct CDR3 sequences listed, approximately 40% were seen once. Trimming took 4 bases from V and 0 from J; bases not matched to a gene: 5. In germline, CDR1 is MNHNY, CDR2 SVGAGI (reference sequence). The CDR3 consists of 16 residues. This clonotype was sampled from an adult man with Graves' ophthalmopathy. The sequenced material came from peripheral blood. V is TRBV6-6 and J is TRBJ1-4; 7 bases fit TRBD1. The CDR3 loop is CASSSRGTATNEKLFF. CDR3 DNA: TGTGCCAGCAGTTCGAGGGGGACAGCAACTAATGAAAAACTGTTTTTT.